This section outlines one T cell receptor beta chain sequence together with its context. Followed over time, Seattle patients had been enrolled while infection was active. The data were produced by immunoSEQ multiplex PCR, yet TCRdb's version contains in-frame clones alone and is incomplete. The sample has 400,000 to 450,000 clones, 70% to 90% seen once. The sample comes from a study of blood T cell repertoires in COVID-19. In the study overall: T cells, B-cell-depleted T cells, or PBMCs supplied cDNA or gDNA.

The source is a man aged 18 to 35 with COVID-19, enrolled during active disease. Sample: peripheral blood.

DNA of the CDR3: TGTGCCAGCAGTTTTGGAGATGGCTACACCTTC. It codes for CASSFGDGYTF. The gene calls are TRBV28 and TRBJ1-2; D gene unclear. Trimming stripped 3 bases from V and 6 bases from J, with 5 bases between. Germline V lookup: CDR1 MDHEN, CDR2 SYDVKM. CDR3 length: 11 amino acids.